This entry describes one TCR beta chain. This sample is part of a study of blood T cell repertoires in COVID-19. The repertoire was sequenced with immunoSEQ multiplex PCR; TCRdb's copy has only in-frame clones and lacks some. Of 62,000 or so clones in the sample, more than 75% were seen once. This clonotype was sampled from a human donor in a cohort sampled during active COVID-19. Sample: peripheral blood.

CDR3 in DNA: TGTGCCAGCAGCTTGCGGGACAGGGTCTATGGCTACACCTTC. The encoded protein is CASSLRDRVYGYTF. The V gene is TRBV5-6, the J gene TRBJ1-2, with 9 bases lining up with TRBD1. The CDR3 length is 14 residues. V lost 1 base, J lost 4 bases, and 2 bases stayed unmatched. The germline V gene has CDR1 SGHDT and CDR2 YYEEEE.